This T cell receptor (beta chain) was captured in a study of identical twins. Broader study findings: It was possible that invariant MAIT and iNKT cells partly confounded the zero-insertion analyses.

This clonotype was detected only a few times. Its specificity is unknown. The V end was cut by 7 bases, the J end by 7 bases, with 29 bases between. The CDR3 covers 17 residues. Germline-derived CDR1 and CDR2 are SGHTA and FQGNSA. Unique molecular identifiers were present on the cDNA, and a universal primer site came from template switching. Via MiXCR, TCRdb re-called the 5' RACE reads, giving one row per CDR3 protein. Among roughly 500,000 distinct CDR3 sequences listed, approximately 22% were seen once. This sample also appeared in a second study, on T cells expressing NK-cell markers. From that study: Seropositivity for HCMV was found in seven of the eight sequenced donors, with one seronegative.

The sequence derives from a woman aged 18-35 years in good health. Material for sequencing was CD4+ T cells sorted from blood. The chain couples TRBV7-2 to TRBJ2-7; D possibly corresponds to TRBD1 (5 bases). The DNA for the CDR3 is TGTGCCAGCACCCCTTCCGAGGCCCCAGGGAAGCGTGGTGAGCAGTACTTC. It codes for CASTPSEAPGKRGEQYF.